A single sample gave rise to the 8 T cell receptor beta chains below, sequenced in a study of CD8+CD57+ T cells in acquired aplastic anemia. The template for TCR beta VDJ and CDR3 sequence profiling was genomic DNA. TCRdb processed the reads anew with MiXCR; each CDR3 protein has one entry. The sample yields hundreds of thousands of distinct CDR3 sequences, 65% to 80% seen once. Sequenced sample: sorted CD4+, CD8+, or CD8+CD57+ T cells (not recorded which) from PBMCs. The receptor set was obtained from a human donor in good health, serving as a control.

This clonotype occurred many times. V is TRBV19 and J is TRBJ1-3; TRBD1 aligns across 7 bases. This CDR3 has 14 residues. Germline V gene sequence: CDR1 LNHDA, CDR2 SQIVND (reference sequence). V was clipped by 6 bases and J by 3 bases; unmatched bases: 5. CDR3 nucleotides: TGTGCCAGTAGGCGACAGGGCGGTGGAAACACCATATATTTT. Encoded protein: CASRRQGGGNTIYF.

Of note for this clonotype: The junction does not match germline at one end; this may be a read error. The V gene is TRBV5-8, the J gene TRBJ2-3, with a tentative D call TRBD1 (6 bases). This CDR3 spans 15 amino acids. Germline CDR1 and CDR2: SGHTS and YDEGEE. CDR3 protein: CASSLLNRGTDTQYF. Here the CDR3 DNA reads TGCGCCAGCAGCCTACTGAACAGGGGCACAGATACGCAGTATTTT.

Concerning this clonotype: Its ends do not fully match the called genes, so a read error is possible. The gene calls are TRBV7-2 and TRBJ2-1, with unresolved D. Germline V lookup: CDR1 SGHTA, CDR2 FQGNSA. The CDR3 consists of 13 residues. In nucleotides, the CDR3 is TGTGCCAGCAGCTTAGGCCCCGACAATGGGCACACCTTC. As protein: CASSLGPDNGHTF.

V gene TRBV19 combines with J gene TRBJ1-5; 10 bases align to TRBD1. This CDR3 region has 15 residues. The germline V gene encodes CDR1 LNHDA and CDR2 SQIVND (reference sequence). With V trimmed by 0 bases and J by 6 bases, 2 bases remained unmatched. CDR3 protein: CASSIDGTGAQPQHF. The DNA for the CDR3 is TGTGCCAGTAGTATAGACGGGACAGGGGCTCAGCCCCAGCATTTT.

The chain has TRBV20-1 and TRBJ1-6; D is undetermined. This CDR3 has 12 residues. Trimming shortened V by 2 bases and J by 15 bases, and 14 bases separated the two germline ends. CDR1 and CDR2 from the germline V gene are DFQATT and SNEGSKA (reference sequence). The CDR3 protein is CSARLSPGILHF. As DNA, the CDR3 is TGCAGTGCTAGACTCTCCCCCGGGATCCTCCACTTT.

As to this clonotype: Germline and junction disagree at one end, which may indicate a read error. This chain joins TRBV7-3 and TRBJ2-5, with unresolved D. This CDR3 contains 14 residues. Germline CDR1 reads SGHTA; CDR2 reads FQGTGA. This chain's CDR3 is CACSPSAVREAQYF. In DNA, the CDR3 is TGTGCCTGCAGCCCCTCGGCCGTCCGAGAGGCCCAGTACTTC.

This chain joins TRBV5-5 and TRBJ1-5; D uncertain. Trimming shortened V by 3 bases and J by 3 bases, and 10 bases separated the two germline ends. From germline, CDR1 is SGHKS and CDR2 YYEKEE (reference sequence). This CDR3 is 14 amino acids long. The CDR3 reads CASSSEAANQPQHF. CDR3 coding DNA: TGTGCCAGCAGCTCAGAGGCAGCCAATCAGCCCCAGCATTTT.

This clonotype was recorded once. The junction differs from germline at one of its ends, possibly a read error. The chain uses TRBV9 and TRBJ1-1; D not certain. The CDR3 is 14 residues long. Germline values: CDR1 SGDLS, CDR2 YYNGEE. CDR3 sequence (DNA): TGTGCCAGCAGCGGAGCTACGGCGGCAGCAAATACGCTCTTT. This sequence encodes CASSGATAAANTLF.